Listed below are T cell receptor beta chains from one sample, sequenced in a study of radiotherapy plus CTLA-4 blockade in lung cancer. Sequencing was performed with immunoSEQ multiplex PCR; in TCRdb, only in-frame clones are kept and a portion is missing. This sample yields around 82,000 clones, of which around 86% are seen a single time; around 15% belongs to the top ten. The specimen comprised peripheral blood, sampled from a patient treated with radiotherapy plus ipilimumab. The receptors stem from a human donor with non-small cell lung cancer that progressed on radiotherapy plus ipilimumab. The conserved cysteine and the conserved F or W are not part of the CDR3 here. The size entry is marked missing in some rows and otherwise reads once, few, many or a size class.

CDR3 protein: ASSGSSGGIYEQY
J gene: TRBJ2-7
clone size: NA
V gene: TRBV9

CDR3 protein: ASSSTVGYT
J gene: TRBJ1-2
clone size: NA
V gene: TRBV7-2

CDR3 protein: AWSAGGASDTQY
J gene: TRBJ2-3
clone size: NA
V gene: TRBV30

CDR3 protein: ASRGRDSYEQY
J gene: TRBJ2-7
clone size: NA
V gene: TRBV6-6

CDR3 protein: ASSQDLTGAHNEQF
J gene: TRBJ2-1
clone size: NA
V gene: TRBV4-2

CDR3 protein: ASRAQETQY
J gene: TRBJ2-5
clone size: once
V gene: TRBV6-1

CDR3 protein: ASRTIFTGGQY
J gene: TRBJ2-7
clone size: NA
V gene: TRBV30

CDR3 protein: ASSEEYRGPYEQY
J gene: TRBJ2-7
clone size: few
V gene: TRBV6-1

CDR3 protein: ASSPGQGGLNTEAF
J gene: TRBJ1-1
clone size: NA
V gene: TRBV11-3

CDR3 protein: ASSFTGTYGYT
J gene: TRBJ1-2
clone size: NA
V gene: TRBV7-2

CDR3 protein: ATAVRPRTNEKLF
J gene: TRBJ1-4
clone size: NA
V gene: TRBV27

CDR3 protein: ASSWRHNSGNTIY
J gene: TRBJ1-3
clone size: NA
V gene: TRBV6-5

CDR3 protein: ASSQEGQINEQF
J gene: TRBJ2-1
clone size: NA
V gene: TRBV4-2

CDR3 protein: ATSRGQGFGNTIY
J gene: TRBJ1-3
clone size: NA
V gene: TRBV15

CDR3 protein: ATSRYQENTEAF
J gene: TRBJ1-1
clone size: once
V gene: TRBV15

CDR3 protein: ASSLAGQGHAGYT
J gene: TRBJ1-2
clone size: NA
V gene: TRBV5-4

CDR3 protein: ASSLLGLASYEQY
J gene: TRBJ2-7
clone size: NA
V gene: TRBV28

CDR3 protein: ASSMTDLNQPQH
J gene: TRBJ1-5
clone size: NA
V gene: TRBV6-6

CDR3 protein: ASSHRQGSSSYNEQF
J gene: TRBJ2-1
clone size: NA
V gene: TRBV11-2

CDR3 protein: ASSPLGTGGSTDTQY
J gene: TRBJ2-3
clone size: NA
V gene: TRBV4-1

CDR3 protein: ASSIDGANTGELF
J gene: TRBJ2-2
clone size: NA
V gene: TRBV19

CDR3 protein: ASSSGLAISYEQY
J gene: TRBJ2-7
clone size: NA
V gene: TRBV9